The present T cell receptor beta chain was sequenced within a study of cytomegalovirus exposure and HLA in healthy donors. The study, taken as a whole, reports: The majority of TCR sequences were rare, yet some public TCRs appeared in many donors.

The repertoire was sequenced with immunoSEQ multiplex PCR; TCRdb's copy has only in-frame clones and lacks some. This table holds roughly 200,000 clones, approximately 78% found once. Per the germline V gene, CDR1 is SGHRS and CDR2 is YFSETQ. V was clipped by 0 bases and J by 0 bases, with 7 bases between them. This CDR3 comprises 16 residues. For this clone: Its cognate antigen is unknown.

This chain joins TRBV5-1 and TRBJ2-6; D unresolved. This TCR was sampled from a woman in her 30s in good health and CMV-seronegative. The sequenced sample was PBMCs. This CDR3 reads CASSLARVSGANVLTF. As DNA, the CDR3 is TGCGCCAGCAGCTTGGCTCGCGTCTCTGGGGCCAACGTCCTGACTTTC.